The 24 T cell receptor beta chains listed next were all sequenced from one sample in a study of blood T cell repertoires in COVID-19. Assay used: immunoSEQ multiplex PCR; TCRdb lists only in-frame clones, some missing. The repertoire holds 110,000 to 150,000 clones, with less than 85% as singletons. Sequenced sample: PBMCs or T cells enriched from blood (not recorded which). These receptors all stem from a woman between 18 and 29 years old who had been exposed to COVID-19.

The chain joins TRBV5-4 to TRBJ2-5; TRBD1 matches 8 bases. This CDR3 contains 14 residues. The germline V gene encodes CDR1 SGHNT and CDR2 YYREEE (reference sequence). Trimming removed 4 bases from V and 5 bases from J; junction bases left unmatched: 7. The CDR3 reads CASSTRTGSETQYF. The CDR3 bases are TGTGCCAGCAGCACCAGGACAGGGTCGGAGACCCAGTACTTC.

The rearrangement links TRBV2 to TRBJ2-1; TRBD2 matches at 10 bases. The V gene's germline CDR1 is SNHLY and CDR2 FYNNEI. The CDR3 sequence is 15 residues long. V lost 7 bases and J lost 7; bases outside the gene matches: 10. Written as DNA, the CDR3 is TGTGCCAGCAACCCCAGCGGGAGGGCCGGGAATGAGCAGTTCTTC. It encodes CASNPSGRAGNEQFF.

The chain recombines TRBV7-3 with TRBJ2-7; D not resolved. CDR3 size: 13 residues. Per germline, CDR1 SGHTA and CDR2 FQGTGA. With 4 bases removed from V and 2 bases from J, the gap between germline ends came to 9 bases. CDR3 sequence: CASSSYRAYEQYF. The CDR3 DNA reads as TGTGCCAGCAGCTCCTACAGAGCCTACGAGCAGTACTTC.

V gene TRBV23-1 combines with J gene TRBJ1-2; tentative D call: TRBD1 (5 bases). TRBV23-1 is flagged as an ORF with uncertain function. This CDR3 region has 13 residues. V was trimmed by 7 bases and J by 0 bases, leaving 9 bases between them. The CDR3 nucleotides read TGCGCCAGCACGAGACAGTCTAACTATGGCTACACCTTC. It specifies CASTRQSNYGYTF.

This CDR3 is CASSYLRNGRSGKTQYF. The CDR3 DNA sequence: TGTGCCAGCAGTTACTTACGCAACGGGAGGTCTGGAAAGACCCAGTACTTC. This sequence joins TRBV6-2 or TRBV6-3 and TRBJ2-5; 7 bases align to TRBD2. Germline loops: CDR1 MNHEY, CDR2 SVGEGT. The CDR3 loop spans 17 amino acids. V shed 1 base, J shed 6 bases, and the junction held 14 bases outside the gene matches.

The chain carries TRBV7-6 and TRBJ2-7; possibly TRBD2 for D (6 bases). The V and J ends lost 0 bases and 2 bases respectively, with 11 bases between them. The CDR3 loop spans 15 amino acids. Germline V CDR1 and CDR2: SGHVS, FNYEAQ. The CDR3 sequence: CASSLALAPAYEQYF. The CDR3, as DNA: TGTGCCAGCAGCTTAGCGCTAGCGCCTGCCTACGAGCAGTACTTC.

The chain uses TRBV7-2 and TRBJ2-1; a possible D gene is TRBD2 (6 bases). This CDR3 comprises 16 residues. The germline CDR1 and CDR2 sequences are SGHTA and FQGNSA. V was trimmed by 5 bases and J by 0 bases, leaving 14 bases between them. CDR3 coding DNA: TGTGCCAGCAGCCCCCTGGCGGGGAGCTCCTACAATGAGCAGTTCTTC. Protein sequence: CASSPLAGSSYNEQFF.

This clone showed up just once. The V gene is TRBV5-1, the J gene TRBJ1-4; D is ambiguous. The germline CDR1 and CDR2 sequences are SGHRS and YFSETQ. The CDR3 sequence is 14 residues long. Trimming removed 0 bases at V and 7 bases at J, with 10 bases between. CDR3 in DNA: TGCGCCAGCAGCTTGGGTTCCGGGAGTGAAAAACTGTTTTTT. Translated, it gives CASSLGSGSEKLFF.

V is TRBV12-3 or TRBV12-4 and J is TRBJ2-3; D gene uncertain. The CDR3 contains 13 residues. V gave up 4 bases and J gave up 1 base, with 6 bases separating them. CDR3 protein: CASSYSGTDTQYF. The CDR3 DNA is TGTGCCAGCAGTTACTCGGGCACAGATACGCAGTATTTT.

This clone was counted a few times. The chain carries TRBV9 and TRBJ1-2; possible D gene TRBD1, 5 bases. The CDR3 contains 13 residues. The V end lost 2 bases, the J end lost 4 bases, and 9 bases lay between the germline ends. The germline V gene encodes CDR1 SGDLS and CDR2 YYNGEE. CDR3 sequence: CASSVGASYGYTF. CDR3 DNA: TGTGCCAGCAGCGTTGGGGCGAGCTATGGCTACACCTTC. The full variable domain, rest sourced from reference TRBV9 and TRBJ1-2, is DSGVTQTPKHLITATGQRVTLRCSPRSGDLSVYWYQQSLDQGLQFLIQYYNGEERAKGNILERFSAQQFPDLHSELNLSSLELGDSALYFCASSVGASYGYTFGSGTRLTVV.

CDR3 region: CASSTTGLKHF. In DNA form, the CDR3 reads TGTGCCAGCAGTACCACAGGGCTGAAGCATTTT. The J gene is TRBJ1-5, the V gene TRBV2; perhaps TRBD1 as D (6 bases). This CDR3 comprises 11 residues. Germline V gives CDR1 SNHLY, CDR2 FYNNEI. V was clipped by 5 bases and J by 14 bases, with 13 bases between them.

The gene calls are TRBV28 and TRBJ1-5; 8 bases are a match to TRBD1. The CDR3 totals 17 residues. The germline V gene has CDR1 MDHEN and CDR2 SYDVKM. V was clipped by 3 bases and J by 4 bases; unmatched bases: 11. The CDR3 sequence is CASSFLGRTGRNQPQHF. The CDR3 region has the DNA TGTGCCAGCAGTTTTTTGGGGAGGACAGGGCGAAATCAGCCCCAGCATTTT.

The rearrangement uses TRBV9 and TRBJ1-3; D unclear. The germline V and J ends were trimmed by 1 base and 0 bases, with 5 bases remaining between them. Germline assignment: CDR1 SGDLS and CDR2 YYNGEE. The CDR3 is made up of 14 amino acids. CDR3: CASSVFNSGNTIYF. DNA of the CDR3: TGTGCCAGCAGCGTATTCAACTCTGGAAACACCATATATTTT. Full variable domain (rest looked up from reference TRBV9 and TRBJ1-3): DSGVTQTPKHLITATGQRVTLRCSPRSGDLSVYWYQQSLDQGLQFLIQYYNGEERAKGNILERFSAQQFPDLHSELNLSSLELGDSALYFCASSVFNSGNTIYFGEGSWLTVV.

This clone was seen a few times. This rearrangement joins TRBV7-9 to TRBJ1-1; no clear D. The germline CDR1 and CDR2 sequences are SEHNR and FQNEAQ (reference sequence). The CDR3 sequence is 16 residues long. The ends were cut back, 1 base at V and 0 bases at J, with 12 bases in the middle. The CDR3 DNA reads as TGTGCCAGCAGCTTAGTTTCCGGTCTCCTGAACACTGAAGCTTTCTTT. It codes for CASSLVSGLLNTEAFF.

This clone showed up just a few times. The J gene is TRBJ1-2, the V gene TRBV30; D is undetermined. V lost 4 bases and J lost 4, with 13 bases in between. Germline CDR1 is GTSNPN and CDR2 is SVGIG (reference sequence). The CDR3 consists of 13 residues. CDR3 DNA: TGTGCCTGGACCCTGGGGAGGGCCTATGGCTACACCTTC. This translates into CAWTLGRAYGYTF.

The genes are TRBV5-1 and TRBJ2-1, with 8 positions matching TRBD2. This CDR3 region has 17 residues. The V segment lost 3 bases and the J segment 1 base; nucleotides outside the gene matches: 9. CDR1 SGHRS and CDR2 YFSETQ come from the germline V gene. The CDR3 sequence is CASSSREAGASYNEQFF. DNA of the CDR3: TGCGCCAGCAGCTCGCGTGAAGCGGGAGCTTCCTACAATGAGCAGTTCTTC.

This chain uses TRBV3-1 (or the pseudogene TRBV3-2) with TRBJ1-1; 10 bases align to TRBD1. The V segment lost 3 bases and the J segment 8 bases; nucleotides outside the gene matches: 6. The CDR3 sequence is 14 residues long. Germline CDR1 reads LGHDT; CDR2 reads YNNKEL (reference sequence). The CDR3 DNA follows: TGTGCCAGCAGCCAGGGGACAGGGGCGCGGGAAGCTTTCTTT. Its translation is CASSQGTGAREAFF.

The chain couples TRBV18 to TRBJ1-6; D might be TRBD1 (6 bases). The CDR3 extends over 15 amino acids. Per the germline V gene, CDR1 is KGHSH and CDR2 is LQKENI. The V gene lost 5 bases and the J gene lost 9 bases, with 17 bases spanning the gap. The CDR3 spells CASSKAGGGGSPLHF. The CDR3 nucleotides read TGTGCCAGCTCAAAAGCTGGGGGCGGGGGTTCACCCCTCCACTTT.

This CDR3 is CASSLQGDSPLHF. The CDR3, as DNA: TGTGCCAGCAGCTTACAGGGGGATTCACCCCTCCACTTT. The chain combines TRBV7-9 with TRBJ1-6; TRBD1 aligns across 7 bases. V lost 2 bases, J lost 8 bases, and 0 bases stayed unmatched. Germline CDR1 SEHNR, CDR2 FQNEAQ (reference sequence). The CDR3 spans 13 residues.

The chain is built from TRBV5-1 and TRBJ2-7, with 9 positions matching TRBD2. The CDR3 consists of 16 residues. Germline V gene sequence: CDR1 SGHRS, CDR2 YFSETQ. The ends lost 3 bases at V and 5 bases at J; junction bases unmatched: 12. CDR3 sequence: CASSSLGAGGHHEQYF. The CDR3, as DNA: TGCGCCAGCAGCTCACTCGGGGCGGGAGGGCACCACGAGCAGTACTTC.

This chain links TRBV30 with TRBJ2-1; 7 positions agree with TRBD1. J gave up 4 bases and V 3 bases, and 12 bases lay outside the gene matches. Germline lookup yields CDR1 GTSNPN and CDR2 SVGIG (reference sequence). The CDR3 sequence is 16 residues long. In nucleotides, the CDR3 is TGTGCCTGGAGAGATAGGGGACAGTCCATATACAATGAGCAGTTCTTC. Its translation: CAWRDRGQSIYNEQFF.

This sequence joins TRBV19 and TRBJ1-1, with a weak D call TRBD1 (5 bases). V dropped 3 bases and J dropped 0 bases, with 11 bases sitting between them. Germline V gene lookup returns CDR1 LNHDA and CDR2 SQIVND (reference sequence). The CDR3 covers 15 residues. The CDR3 region has the DNA TGTGCCAGTAGTATGGTCGACAGAATGAACACTGAAGCTTTCTTT. Its translation is CASSMVDRMNTEAFF.

The chain employs TRBV19 and TRBJ2-1; possible D gene TRBD2, 6 bases. Trimming took off 4 bases at V and 8 bases at J, with 9 bases between the two ends. Germline V gene sequence: CDR1 LNHDA, CDR2 SQIVND (reference sequence). The CDR3 has 12 residues. CDR3 sequence (DNA): TGTGCCAGTAGTACAGGGAGGTATGAGCAGTTCTTC. Translated: CASSTGRYEQFF.

This chain joins TRBV25-1 and TRBJ1-2; 9 positions match TRBD1. In germline, CDR1 is MGHDK, CDR2 SYGVNS. Trimming removed 3 bases from V and 3 bases from J; junction bases left unmatched: 11. The CDR3 covers 17 residues. The CDR3 region is CASSDVTGGRPDYGYTF. Here the CDR3 DNA reads TGTGCCAGCAGTGACGTAACAGGGGGCCGTCCCGACTATGGCTACACCTTC.